One and the same sample provided the 32 T cell receptor beta chains below, sequenced in a study of shared clonotypes between healthy human individuals. Generated by immunoSEQ multiplex PCR, the TCRdb table keeps only in-frame clones and is missing some. The repertoire consists of about 2.1 million clones, with 93% occurring once and the leading ten covering approximately 1.7%. As defined, naive CD8 cells were CD45RO-negative and positively selected for CCR7, with terminally differentiated effector memory CD45RA+ cells excluded. Sequencing was done on a sample of naive CD8+ T cells from PBMCs. The receptors stem from a man aged 18 to 29 in good health. Some clones in this sample may be carry-over from other donors' samples.

This clone was seen a few times. The chain is built from TRBV28 and TRBJ2-2; TRBD1 agrees at 7 bases. Germline-derived CDR1 and CDR2 are MDHEN and SYDVKM. J lost 5 bases, V lost 3 bases, and 6 bases had no gene match. This CDR3 has 15 residues. For the CDR3, the DNA is TGTGCCAGCAGTTTTATAGGGACAGCTACCGGGGAGCTGTTTTTT. As protein: CASSFIGTATGELFF. Full variable domain (rest looked up from reference TRBV28 and TRBJ2-2): DVKVTQSSRYLVKRTGEKVFLECVQDMDHENMFWYRQDPGLGLRLIYFSYDVKMKEKGDIPEGYSVSREKKERFSLILESASTNQTSMYLCASSFIGTATGELFFGEGSRLTVL.

The chain joins TRBV5-1 to TRBJ2-2; unclear D gene. V was clipped by 7 bases and J by 4 bases, with 8 bases between them. The CDR3 loop spans 12 amino acids. Germline values: CDR1 SGHRS, CDR2 YFSETQ. CDR3 in DNA: TGCGCCAGCGGCCGGCCCACCGGGGAGCTGTTTTTT. Protein product: CASGRPTGELFF.

V usage is TRBV30 and J usage is TRBJ2-7; D is unclear. The V and J ends lost 2 bases and 4 bases respectively, with 15 bases between them. Germline lookup yields CDR1 GTSNPN and CDR2 SVGIG (reference sequence). This CDR3 has 14 residues. The CDR3 DNA reads TGTGCCTGGAGTCCAAGGGAAAAGAGGTACGAGCAGTACTTC. Amino acids: CAWSPREKRYEQYF.

This chain links TRBV7-9 with TRBJ1-2; a possible D gene is TRBD1 (5 bases). Trimming stripped 8 bases from V and 8 bases from J, with 21 bases between. CDR1 is SEHNR and CDR2 is FQNEAQ in the germline V gene (reference sequence). CDR3 length: 14 residues. CDR3 loop: CASGSGTVDRGYTF. DNA for the CDR3: TGTGCCAGCGGGTCCGGGACGGTTGATAGAGGCTACACCTTC.

This clone is a singleton in its sample. The J gene is TRBJ2-1, the V gene TRBV28; the D is unclear. Germline-derived CDR1 and CDR2 are MDHEN and SYDVKM. CDR3 length: 13 amino acids. Trimming took off 7 bases at V and 0 bases at J, with 7 bases between the two ends. The CDR3 DNA follows: TGTGCCAGCACCCCGACCTCCTACAATGAGCAGTTCTTC. Its translation is CASTPTSYNEQFF.

The count of this clone is one. V is TRBV5-5 and J is TRBJ2-1; tentatively, D is TRBD2 (6 bases). V was trimmed by 4 bases and J by 2 bases, leaving 13 bases between them. Germline-derived CDR1 and CDR2 are SGHKS and YYEKEE (reference sequence). This CDR3 is 15 amino acids long. As DNA, the CDR3 is TGTGCCAGCAGCATCGGACTATCCGCCTACAATGAGCAGTTCTTC. This encodes CASSIGLSAYNEQFF.

The rearrangement links TRBV2 to TRBJ2-3; TRBD2 matches at 9 bases. Trimming cost V 4 bases and J 9 bases; bases outside gene matches: 11. The CDR3 sequence is 15 residues long. The V gene's germline CDR1 is SNHLY and CDR2 FYNNEI. The CDR3 region is CASSGGTSLFDTQYF. Written as DNA, the CDR3 is TGTGCCAGCAGTGGGGGGACTAGCCTTTTTGACACGCAGTATTTT. Based on the CDR3 plus reference TRBV2 and TRBJ2-3, the full variable domain is EPEVTQTPSHQVTQMGQEVILRCVPISNHLYFYWYRQILGQKVEFLVSFYNNEISEKSEIFDDQFSVERPDGSNFTLKIRSTKLEDSAMYFCASSGGTSLFDTQYFGPGTRLTVL.

This clone was recorded a few times. The gene calls are TRBV10-2 and TRBJ1-5; D perhaps matches TRBD1 (5 bases). The CDR3 contains 14 residues. Trimming stripped 8 bases from V and 2 bases from J, with 13 bases between. Per germline, CDR1 WSHSY and CDR2 SAAADI. The DNA of the CDR3 is TGCGCCAGCTCCCAGCTGGGACGCAATCAGCCCCAGCATTTT. Amino acids: CASSQLGRNQPQHF.

The chain has TRBV12-5 and TRBJ1-5; D is uncertain. Germline V gene data show CDR1 as LGHNT and CDR2 as FRNRAP. Trimming removed 4 bases at V and 0 bases at J, with 19 bases between. This CDR3 region has 18 residues. CDR3 nucleotide sequence: TGTGCTAGTGGTTGGGGATCCCGGACGGTCTATAGCAATCAGCCCCAGCATTTT. Translating it yields CASGWGSRTVYSNQPQHF.

J is TRBJ2-1 and V is TRBV5-6, with D perhaps assigned TRBD1 or TRBD2 (5 bases each). This CDR3 has 16 amino acids. The germline V gene has CDR1 SGHDT and CDR2 YYEEEE. V shed 2 bases and J shed 0 bases, with 12 bases lying between them. The CDR3 region has the DNA TGTGCCAGCAGCTTTGCAGGGAGCAACTCCTACAATGAGCAGTTCTTC. The encoded protein is CASSFAGSNSYNEQFF. The full variable domain, its missing parts supplied by reference TRBV5-6 and TRBJ2-1, is DAGVTQSPTHLIKTRGQQVTLRCSPKSGHDTVSWYQQALGQGPQFIFQYYEEEERQRGNFPDRFSGHQFPNYSSELNVNALLLGDSALYLCASSFAGSNSYNEQFFGPGTRLTVL.

V usage is TRBV27 and J usage is TRBJ1-2; 8 nucleotides line up with TRBD1. Germline CDR1 is MNHEY and CDR2 is SMNVEV (reference sequence). Unmatched junction bases numbered 7, after V lost 3 bases and J lost 7 bases. The CDR3 covers 14 residues. DNA for the CDR3: TGTGCCAGCAGTTTGTTGCAGGGGGCGACTGGCTACACCTTC. This encodes CASSLLQGATGYTF.

This chain links TRBV10-2 with TRBJ2-3; tentative D call: TRBD2 (5 bases). The CDR3 is made up of 16 amino acids. Between the trimmed V and J ends, which lost 6 bases and 1 base, there was a span of 17 bases. From germline, CDR1 is WSHSY and CDR2 SAAADI. The DNA for the CDR3 is TGCGCCAGCAGGACAATAGAAGCGGAAGGCACAGATACGCAGTATTTT. It yields the protein CASRTIEAEGTDTQYF.

The chain has TRBV25-1 and TRBJ2-7; TRBD1 aligns across 7 bases. CDR1 is MGHDK and CDR2 is SYGVNS in the germline V gene. The CDR3 covers 15 residues. V shed 4 bases, J shed 0 bases, and the junction held 6 bases outside the gene matches. This CDR3 reads CASSGAGTASYEQYF. CDR3 DNA: TGTGCCAGCAGTGGTGCCGGGACAGCCTCCTACGAGCAGTACTTC.

The chain is built from TRBV27 and TRBJ2-1, with TRBD1 matching over 11 bases. Unmatched junction bases numbered 6, after V lost 7 bases and J lost 7 bases. The CDR3 runs to 14 residues. CDR1 is MNHEY, CDR2 SMNVEV, per germline (reference sequence). In nucleotides, the CDR3 is TGTGCCAGCATGGTGGACAGGGGGCTAAATGAGCAGTTCTTC. It encodes CASMVDRGLNEQFF.

V usage is TRBV4-3 and J usage is TRBJ2-7; D possibly corresponds to TRBD1 (5 bases). Trimming pared 4 bases from V and 3 bases from J, leaving 25 bases between. The length of the CDR3 is 18 residues. Germline values: CDR1 LGHNA, CDR2 YSLEER. Here the CDR3 DNA reads TGCGCCAGCAGCCTAGGCATTGGACAAGACCTCGGCTACTACGAGCAGTACTTC. Translation: CASSLGIGQDLGYYEQYF.

This chain joins TRBV7-3 and TRBJ2-3; 15 positions match TRBD2. Germline V CDR1 and CDR2: SGHTA, FQGTGA. The CDR3 loop spans 19 amino acids. J lost 2 bases, V lost 5 bases, and 11 bases had no gene match. CDR3 DNA: TGTGCCAGCAGCCCCTCGAGGACTAGCGGGAGGGCTTTCACAGATACGCAGTATTTT. Encoded protein: CASSPSRTSGRAFTDTQYF.

This clone has only one observation. V is TRBV5-6 and J is TRBJ1-2; D is undetermined. V lost 0 bases to trimming and J lost 2 bases, with 5 bases between them. The CDR3 runs to 13 residues. Germline V gives CDR1 SGHDT, CDR2 YYEEEE. This chain's CDR3 is CASSLEENYGYTF. The DNA for the CDR3 is TGTGCCAGCAGCTTGGAGGAGAACTATGGCTACACCTTC.

The chain has TRBV28 and TRBJ2-7, with TRBD2 matching 7 bases. V shed 7 bases and J 3 bases; nucleotides not matched to a gene: 9. The CDR3 length is 14 residues. Per germline, CDR1 MDHEN and CDR2 SYDVKM. The CDR3 region is CASNPAGVSYEQYF. CDR3 DNA: TGTGCCAGCAACCCTGCGGGAGTAAGCTACGAGCAGTACTTC.

This clone was picked up one time. CDR3 residues: CASSSSGSLTDTQYF. Here the CDR3 DNA reads TGTGCCAGCAGCTCTAGCGGGAGCTTGACAGATACGCAGTATTTT. The chain uses TRBV11-3 and TRBJ2-3; 10 nucleotides line up with TRBD2. The J segment lost 3 bases and the V segment lost 4 bases, leaving 4 bases of the junction unmatched. Germline lookup yields CDR1 SGHNT and CDR2 YENEEA. This CDR3 has 15 residues.

This chain connects TRBV9 to TRBJ1-2; the D gene is possibly TRBD1 (6 bases). Per germline, CDR1 SGDLS and CDR2 YYNGEE. The V and J ends lost 3 bases and 4 bases respectively, with 13 bases between them. The CDR3 runs to 14 residues. The DNA of the CDR3 is TGTGCCAGCAGCGGTGGAACAGGGCTCTATGGCTACACCTTC. Translated: CASSGGTGLYGYTF.

Comments on this clone: Other DNA sequences within the sample encode an identical CDR3. The chain joins TRBV13 to TRBJ2-7; 13 nucleotides agree with TRBD2. Trimming removed 5 bases from V and 5 bases from J; junction bases left unmatched: 3. The CDR3 spans 14 residues. From germline, CDR1 is PRHDT and CDR2 FYEKMQ (reference sequence). The CDR3 sequence is CASSPGLAGDEQYF. CDR3 DNA sequence: TGTGCCAGCAGCCCCGGACTAGCGGGGGACGAGCAGTACTTC.

The rearrangement uses TRBV5-6 and TRBJ2-7; D is perhaps TRBD1 or TRBD2 (5 bases each). The ends were cut back, 4 bases at V and 5 bases at J, with 13 bases in the middle. The V gene's germline CDR1 is SGHDT and CDR2 YYEEEE. This CDR3 has 13 amino acids. The CDR3 nucleotides read TGTGCCAGCAGCGTGGGGGTAGGGGACGAGCAGTACTTC. Translation: CASSVGVGDEQYF.

V usage is TRBV10-3 and J usage is TRBJ2-7, with D tentatively TRBD1 (6 bases). Trimming cost V 7 bases and J 3 bases, with 13 bases left between them. CDR3 size: 13 residues. Germline V gene lookup returns CDR1 ENHRY and CDR2 SYGVKD. The CDR3 DNA reads as TGTGCCATCACGGCAGGGGACCTCTACGAGCAGTACTTC. Residues: CAITAGDLYEQYF.

The J gene is TRBJ2-1, the V gene TRBV27, with 8 bases identical to TRBD1. CDR3 size: 16 residues. Germline CDR1 MNHEY, CDR2 SMNVEV (reference sequence). V lost 6 bases and J lost 2; bases outside the gene matches: 9. The DNA of the CDR3 is TGTGCCAGCAGCTCTAGGACAGGGATACCCTACAATGAGCAGTTCTTC. Protein: CASSSRTGIPYNEQFF.

V usage is TRBV29-1 and J usage is TRBJ2-1, with D uncertain. Deletions cut 4 bases from V and 8 bases from J, with 15 bases between. This CDR3 spans 13 amino acids. Germline V gives CDR1 SQVTM, CDR2 ANQGSEA. The CDR3 DNA reads as TGCAGCGTTGTCCGTACTAAAATTGATGAGCAGTTCTTC. Amino acid sequence: CSVVRTKIDEQFF.

The J gene is TRBJ2-1, the V gene TRBV7-9; D uncertain. Trimming removed 5 bases from V and 10 bases from J, with 12 bases in between. Per germline, CDR1 SEHNR and CDR2 FQNEAQ (reference sequence). CDR3 size: 12 residues. This CDR3 is CASSPPMGEQFF. CDR3 nucleotide sequence: TGTGCCAGCAGCCCCCCTATGGGCGAGCAGTTCTTC.

In the case of this clone: The sample holds other DNA sequences that translate to the same CDR3. The chain joins TRBV18 to TRBJ2-3, with 14 bases that match TRBD2. Germline trimming cut 0 bases from V and 4 bases from J; bases unmatched to any gene: 3. Germline CDR1 and CDR2: KGHSH and LQKENI. The CDR3 loop spans 17 amino acids. The CDR3: CASSPPGLAGVPDTQYF. The CDR3 DNA follows: TGTGCCAGCTCACCACCGGGACTAGCGGGAGTTCCAGATACGCAGTATTTT. The full variable domain, rest sourced from reference TRBV18 and TRBJ2-3, is NAGVMQNPRHLVRRRGQEARLRCSPMKGHSHVYWYRQLPEEGLKFMVYLQKENIIDESGMPKERFSAEFPKEGPSILRIQQVVRGDSAAYFCASSPPGLAGVPDTQYFGPGTRLTVL.

This rearrangement joins TRBV7-9 to TRBJ1-2; D is ambiguous. Germline V gene lookup returns CDR1 SEHNR and CDR2 FQNEAQ (reference sequence). V shed 4 bases and J shed 5 bases, with 17 bases lying between them. This CDR3 is 15 amino acids long. The CDR3 here is CASSYGESSFYGYTF. In DNA, the CDR3 is TGTGCCAGCAGCTACGGGGAATCCAGCTTTTATGGCTACACCTTC.

Only one count was recorded for this clone. V is TRBV9 and J is TRBJ2-1; 8 bases align to TRBD2. J gave up 8 bases and V 0 bases, and 10 bases lay outside the gene matches. This CDR3 spans 16 amino acids. Germline CDR1 SGDLS, CDR2 YYNGEE. CDR3 bases: TGTGCCAGCAGCGTAGTCGGCGGCGGGAGGCAGGATGAGCAGTTCTTC. It specifies CASSVVGGGRQDEQFF.

This chain uses TRBV27 with TRBJ2-7; TRBD2 is a possible D gene (5 bases). The CDR3 is made up of 15 amino acids. Germline V gives CDR1 MNHEY, CDR2 SMNVEV (reference sequence). Trimming stripped 1 base from V and 2 bases from J, with 12 bases between. The CDR3 sequence: CASSLFAGSAYEQYF. CDR3 DNA: TGTGCCAGCAGTTTATTTGCGGGTTCAGCCTACGAGCAGTACTTC.

To note about this clone: In the same sample, other DNA sequences code for this CDR3. The rearrangement joins TRBV9 to TRBJ2-7; TRBD1 aligns across 10 bases. The V segment lost 3 bases and the J segment 3 bases; nucleotides outside the gene matches: 3. Germline V gene lookup returns CDR1 SGDLS and CDR2 YYNGEE. This CDR3 spans 14 amino acids. The chain's CDR3 is CASSAGQGLYEQYF. The CDR3, as DNA: TGTGCCAGCAGCGCGGGACAGGGGCTCTACGAGCAGTACTTC.

The chain couples TRBV19 to TRBJ1-2; D is unresolved. Germline-derived CDR1 and CDR2 are LNHDA and SQIVND (reference sequence). Trimming stripped 5 bases from V and 3 bases from J, with 13 bases between. The CDR3 consists of 14 residues. CDR3 loop: CASSFAGSHYGYTF. In DNA, the CDR3 is TGTGCCAGTAGTTTCGCCGGGAGTCACTATGGCTACACCTTC.